One sample yielded the 16 T cell receptor beta chains listed below, sequenced in a study of T cells in Graves' hyperthyroidism and ophthalmopathy. The CDR3 regions of TCR beta were amplified from RNA transcripts. The HTBI primer set drove a first-round RT-PCR of the TCR CDR3. TCRdb re-analysed the multiplex PCR reads in MiXCR, keeping a single row per CDR3 protein. The sample shows 300,000 to 350,000 distinct CDR3 sequences, 15% to 20% of them seen only once. What was sequenced was blood. Receptors originate from a woman aged 45-65 years with Graves' hyperthyroidism.

There are many counts of this clonotype. The chain joins TRBV28 to TRBJ2-4; D assignment may be TRBD1 or TRBD2 (6 bases each). CDR1 is MDHEN, CDR2 SYDVKM, per germline. Trimming removed 5 bases at V and 3 bases at J, with 17 bases between. The CDR3 is 16 residues long. The CDR3 is CASSPIPGAGKNIQYF. In DNA form, the CDR3 reads TGTGCCAGCAGTCCTATTCCGGGGGCGGGCAAAAACATTCAGTACTTC.

V is TRBV7-8 and J is TRBJ1-1; possibly TRBD1 for D (6 bases). The CDR3 is 16 amino acids. Trimming cost V 1 base and J 4 bases, with 16 bases left between them. CDR1 and CDR2 from the germline V gene are SGHVS and FQNEAQ. CDR3 DNA: TGTGCCAGCAGCTTAGTACTTGGGGGCTCGGGCACTGAAGCTTTCTTT. Protein: CASSLVLGGSGTEAFF.

At least ten counts were recorded for this clonotype. The chain is built from TRBV12-3 or TRBV12-4 and TRBJ2-1; 11 bases are shared with TRBD2. V shed 4 bases, J shed 6 bases, and the junction held 5 bases outside the gene matches. The CDR3 is made up of 15 amino acids. CDR3 region: CASSSTGLAGNEQFF. CDR3 coding DNA: TGTGCCAGCAGTTCGACCGGACTAGCGGGCAATGAGCAGTTCTTC.

This rearrangement joins TRBV28 to TRBJ2-7, with TRBD1 matching over 8 bases. The V and J ends lost 5 bases and 4 bases, in that order; junction bases with no gene match: 7. The germline V gene encodes CDR1 MDHEN and CDR2 SYDVKM. The CDR3 is 14 residues long. The CDR3 sequence: CASSIQGVRYEQYF. CDR3 nucleotides: TGTGCCAGCAGTATACAGGGGGTTAGGTACGAGCAGTACTTC.

V and J are TRBV5-6 and TRBJ1-5; D is unclear. Trimming stripped 0 bases from V and 6 bases from J, with 4 bases between. The germline gives CDR1 SGHDT, CDR2 YYEEEE. The CDR3 loop spans 12 amino acids. The CDR3 sequence: CASSLVIQPQHF. DNA for the CDR3: TGTGCCAGCAGCTTGGTTATTCAGCCCCAGCATTTT.

This clonotype was observed at least ten times. This chain joins TRBV18 and TRBJ2-2; D gene unclear. Trimming took 3 bases from V and 7 from J, leaving 6 bases between them. This CDR3 is 12 amino acids long. CDR1 and CDR2 (germline): KGHSH, LQKENI. The chain's CDR3 is CASSPGNGELFF. In DNA form, the CDR3 reads TGTGCCAGCTCACCGGGGAACGGGGAGCTGTTTTTT.

This clonotype has at least ten counts. The chain is built from TRBV5-1 and TRBJ2-7; D call uncertain. The CDR3 is made up of 13 amino acids. V lost 4 bases and J lost 1, with 9 bases in between. The germline V gene encodes CDR1 SGHRS and CDR2 YFSETQ. The CDR3: CASSTQTSYEQYF. The CDR3 coding sequence is TGCGCCAGCAGCACCCAGACTTCCTACGAGCAGTACTTC.

This chain joins TRBV20-1 and TRBJ2-1, with 14 nucleotides matching TRBD2. Germline CDR1 is DFQATT and CDR2 is SNEGSKA (reference sequence). The CDR3 extends over 17 amino acids. J was trimmed by 1 base and V by 6 bases; bases with no gene match: 8. As DNA, the CDR3 is TGCAGTGCCGCCGGGACTAGCGGGAGTTGGTCCTACAATGAGCAGTTCTTC. This sequence encodes CSAAGTSGSWSYNEQFF.

V gene TRBV6-1 combines with J gene TRBJ1-4, with D possibly being TRBD1 (5 bases). Trimming left V 4 bases short and J 7 bases short, with 10 bases between. The CDR3 has 13 amino acids. The germline CDR1 and CDR2 sequences are MNHNS and SASEGT. The CDR3 loop reads CASSGSDSEKLFF. DNA of the CDR3: TGTGCCAGCAGTGGTTCAGACAGTGAAAAACTGTTTTTT.

This clonotype was found many times. J is TRBJ2-7 and V is TRBV5-1; a weak D match, TRBD2 (5 bases). CDR3 length: 15 residues. Trimming took off 0 bases at V and 2 bases at J, with 12 bases between the two ends. The germline V gene has CDR1 SGHRS and CDR2 YFSETQ. The CDR3 DNA is TGCGCCAGCAGCTTGGGCGGGTCACCTCCCTACGAGCAGTACTTC. Protein product: CASSLGGSPPYEQYF.

This clonotype was seen many times. CDR3 sequence (DNA): TGTGCCAGCAGCGACGGAGCGGGGGGCACAGATACGCAGTATTTT. This codes for CASSDGAGGTDTQYF. The chain employs TRBV6-1 and TRBJ2-3; TRBD2 agrees at 8 bases. The junction had 6 bases not matched to a gene; V was cut back by 6 bases and J by 1 base. This CDR3 contains 15 residues. The V gene's germline CDR1 is MNHNS and CDR2 SASEGT.

The rearrangement uses TRBV29-1 and TRBJ2-3; weak D call: TRBD1 (5 bases). This CDR3 spans 13 amino acids. Trimming pared 4 bases from V and 3 bases from J, leaving 11 bases between. Germline V gene data show CDR1 as SQVTM and CDR2 as ANQGSEA. The DNA for the CDR3 is TGCAGCGTTGGTGACAGTGGGACAGATACGCAGTATTTT. Translating it yields CSVGDSGTDTQYF.

This clonotype has ten or more counts. The rearrangement links TRBV30 to TRBJ1-1, with a possible D match to TRBD1 (6 bases). There are 13 residues in the CDR3. Germline CDR1 and CDR2: GTSNPN and SVGIG (reference sequence). V was trimmed by 8 bases and J by 1 base, leaving 14 bases between them. The CDR3 nucleotides are TGTGCCGGAGGCAGGGGCGGGAACACTGAAGCTTTCTTT. Protein sequence: CAGGRGGNTEAFF.

Only a few counts were recorded for this clonotype. V usage is TRBV28 and J usage is TRBJ1-5; D is possibly TRBD1 (6 bases). V gave up 3 bases and J gave up 4 bases, with 13 bases separating them. This CDR3 spans 15 amino acids. Germline assignment: CDR1 MDHEN and CDR2 SYDVKM. In DNA, the CDR3 is TGTGCCAGCAGTTTGGGGACACCAGTTAATCAGCCCCAGCATTTT. Encoded protein: CASSLGTPVNQPQHF.

This chain connects TRBV7-6 to TRBJ1-3, with no clear D. The germline CDR1 and CDR2 sequences are SGHVS and FNYEAQ. The CDR3 is made up of 14 amino acids. Trimming removed 5 bases at V and 0 bases at J, with 8 bases between. CDR3 sequence (DNA): TGTGCCAGCAGCCAGAAGACCTCTGGAAACACCATATATTTT. This codes for CASSQKTSGNTIYF.

This clonotype was seen ten or more times. This chain connects TRBV6-5 to TRBJ2-7, with a tentative D call TRBD1 (5 bases). This CDR3 contains 15 residues. Trimming left V 0 bases short and J 5 bases short, with 14 bases between. The germline V gene encodes CDR1 MNHEY and CDR2 SVGAGI. CDR3 DNA sequence: TGTGCCAGCAGTTACTCGAATCACCCCAGGGACGAGCAGTACTTC. It codes for CASSYSNHPRDEQYF.